These 29 T cell receptor beta chains share one sample of origin, sequenced in a study of cytomegalovirus exposure and HLA in healthy donors. With 60 Vbeta and 13 Jbeta primers, the PCR was carried out. Repertoires were generated with immunoSEQ multiplex PCR, while TCRdb's copy carries only in-frame clones and drops some. The sample includes about 43,000 clones, roughly 60% seen only once; the top ten take roughly 9.4%. The sample taken for sequencing was PBMCs. The receptors stem from a human donor in good health.

V is TRBV5-1 and J is TRBJ1-2; D gene unclear. CDR3 size: 13 residues. The V end was cut by 7 bases, the J end by 2 bases, with 12 bases between. Germline V gene sequence: CDR1 SGHRS, CDR2 YFSETQ. CDR3 sequence: CASGWEPNYGYTF. The CDR3 region has the DNA TGCGCCAGCGGCTGGGAGCCGAACTATGGCTACACCTTC. Drawing the rest from reference TRBV5-1 and TRBJ1-2, the complete variable domain is KAGVTQTPRYLIKTRGQQVTLSCSPISGHRSVSWYQQTPGQGLQFLFEYFSETQRNKGNFPGRFSGRQFSNSRSEMNVSTLELGDSALYLCASGWEPNYGYTFGSGTRLTVV.

The V call is TRBV10-2, the J call TRBJ1-5; TRBD1 might be the D (5 bases). Between the trimmed V and J ends, which lost 6 bases and 2 bases, there was a span of 14 bases. Per the germline V gene, CDR1 is WSHSY and CDR2 is SAAADI. The CDR3 totals 15 residues. The CDR3 loop reads CASRKGEVGNQPQHF. Here the CDR3 DNA reads TGCGCCAGCAGAAAAGGGGAAGTGGGCAATCAGCCCCAGCATTTT.

This clone was seen a handful of times. The chain has TRBV5-6 and TRBJ2-3; D possibly corresponds to TRBD2 (5 bases). The CDR3 is 16 residues long. V was cut by 4 bases and J by 2 bases, with 17 bases left in between. Germline V gene data show CDR1 as SGHDT and CDR2 as YYEEEE. As DNA, the CDR3 is TGTGCCAGCAGCCTCCGGACTTTTCTAATCACAGATACGCAGTATTTT. This encodes CASSLRTFLITDTQYF.

The genes are TRBV6-4 and TRBJ2-2; TRBD1 aligns across 7 bases. The V and J ends lost 5 bases and 4 bases, in that order; junction bases with no gene match: 4. Germline CDR1 MRHNA, CDR2 SNTAGT. The CDR3 has 14 amino acids. The CDR3 sequence is CASSSTGATGELFF. The CDR3 DNA reads as TGTGCCAGCAGTAGTACAGGGGCCACCGGGGAGCTGTTTTTT.

CDR3 sequence reads: CASSKTGPGTEAFF. CDR3 DNA: TGTGCCAGCAGCAAAACAGGGCCGGGGACTGAAGCTTTCTTT. The chain uses TRBV2 and TRBJ1-1; D might be TRBD1 (6 bases). The CDR3 extends over 14 amino acids. V shed 6 bases and J shed 5 bases, with 16 bases lying between them. The germline V gene encodes CDR1 SNHLY and CDR2 FYNNEI.

J is TRBJ2-7 and V is TRBV28; 8 bases line up with TRBD1. CDR3 size: 15 residues. J lost 0 bases, V lost 5 bases, and 6 bases had no gene match. The germline V gene has CDR1 MDHEN and CDR2 SYDVKM. CDR3: CASSAPGQVSYEQYF. The DNA for the CDR3 is TGTGCCAGCAGTGCACCGGGACAGGTCTCCTACGAGCAGTACTTC.

J is TRBJ2-3 and V is TRBV5-1, with 7 bases that match TRBD1. The V segment lost 5 bases and the J segment 2 bases; nucleotides outside the gene matches: 5. There are 14 residues in the CDR3. Germline loops: CDR1 SGHRS, CDR2 YFSETQ. The CDR3 region is CASSKGQTTDTQYF. Written as DNA, the CDR3 is TGCGCCAGCAGTAAGGGACAGACCACAGATACGCAGTATTTT.

The CDR3 coding sequence is TGCGCCAGCAGCCAAAATCGTCCAGATACGCAGTATTTT. This sequence encodes CASSQNRPDTQYF. This rearrangement joins TRBV4-3 to TRBJ2-3, with D uncertain. The CDR3 runs 13 residues. V lost 2 bases, J lost 4 bases, and 7 bases lay in between. Germline V gives CDR1 LGHNA, CDR2 YSLEER.

This rearrangement joins TRBV6-1 to TRBJ1-6; D remains ambiguous. CDR3 length: 15 residues. Germline V gives CDR1 MNHNS, CDR2 SASEGT. With 3 bases removed from V and 7 bases from J, the gap between germline ends came to 13 bases. Here the CDR3 DNA reads TGTGCCAGCAGTGACGAGTTTCTACCCAATTCACCCCTCCACTTT. Amino acids: CASSDEFLPNSPLHF.

V gene TRBV5-6 combines with J gene TRBJ1-6; D might be TRBD1 (6 bases). V was clipped by 0 bases and J by 13 bases, with 17 bases between them. Germline CDR1 is SGHDT and CDR2 is YYEEEE. CDR3 length: 15 amino acids. As DNA, the CDR3 is TGTGCCAGCAGCTTGGATCTAAGGGGGGGTTATCCCCTCCACTTT. This codes for CASSLDLRGGYPLHF.

This sequence joins TRBV18 and TRBJ1-3, with 8 positions matching TRBD1. Per germline, CDR1 KGHSH and CDR2 LQKENI. The CDR3 loop spans 16 amino acids. The ends lost 3 bases at V and 4 bases at J; junction bases unmatched: 8. The CDR3 DNA reads TGTGCCAGCTCACCTGGGCCCGGACAGGGCGGAAACACCATATATTTT. This translates into CASSPGPGQGGNTIYF.

J is TRBJ2-7 and V is TRBV7-8; D may be TRBD1 (7 bases). Trimming removed 5 bases at V and 4 bases at J, with 12 bases between. This CDR3 is 13 amino acids long. Germline assignment: CDR1 SGHVS and CDR2 FQNEAQ. The CDR3 region is CASSAGQQYEQYF. In DNA form, the CDR3 reads TGTGCCAGCAGCGCGGGACAGCAATACGAGCAGTACTTC.

Only a few counts were recorded for this clone. This rearrangement joins TRBV7-8 to TRBJ1-5, with no clear D. The V end was cut by 0 bases, the J end by 3 bases, with 9 bases between. The CDR3 sequence is 15 residues long. From germline, CDR1 is SGHVS and CDR2 FQNEAQ. The CDR3 nucleotides read TGTGCCAGCAGCTTAGCGGCAGGTAACAATCAGCCCCAGCATTTT. Translated, it gives CASSLAAGNNQPQHF. Full variable domain (missing parts from reference TRBV7-8 and TRBJ1-5): GAGVSQSPRYKVAKRGQDVALRCDPISGHVSLFWYQQALGQGPEFLTYFQNEAQLDKSGLPSDRFFAERPEGSVSTLKIQRTQQEDSAVYLCASSLAAGNNQPQHFGDGTRLSIL.

The chain joins TRBV6-5 to TRBJ1-2; tentatively, D is TRBD1 (6 bases). The V end lost 5 bases, the J end lost 3 bases, and 10 bases lay between the germline ends. The CDR3 is 13 amino acids. Germline V gene lookup returns CDR1 MNHEY and CDR2 SVGAGI. The CDR3: CASSLDRYYGYTF. Here the CDR3 DNA reads TGTGCCAGCAGTCTGGACAGATACTATGGCTACACCTTC.

J is TRBJ1-1 and V is TRBV5-4; 7 bases are shared with TRBD1. Losses at the gene ends were 1 base for V and 11 bases for J; bases not matched to a gene: 8. CDR1 SGHNT and CDR2 YYREEE come from the germline V gene (reference sequence). The CDR3 runs 13 residues. Written as DNA, the CDR3 is TGTGCCAGCAGCTTGTCAGCCAGGGGGTCGGCTTTCTTT. Encoded protein: CASSLSARGSAFF.

This clone has a handful of counts. Here the CDR3 DNA reads TGTGCCAGCAGCTTTGGGGGACACGAAAATCAGCCCCAGCATTTT. Translation gives CASSFGGHENQPQHF. The V call is TRBV4-2, the J call TRBJ1-5; possibly TRBD1 for D (6 bases). The V end lost 5 bases, the J end lost 4 bases, and 15 bases lay between the germline ends. The CDR3 has 15 residues. CDR1 and CDR2 from the germline V gene are LGHNA and YNFKEQ.

This clone was picked up one time. The V gene is TRBV7-8, the J gene TRBJ1-1; possibly TRBD1 for D (6 bases). V lost 2 bases and J lost 2, with 15 bases in between. The germline V gene has CDR1 SGHVS and CDR2 FQNEAQ. The CDR3 has 16 amino acids. DNA of the CDR3: TGTGCCAGCAGCTTACAATCGGGGGGGGCCAACACTGAAGCTTTCTTT. As protein: CASSLQSGGANTEAFF.

This chain links TRBV28 with TRBJ1-3; D might be TRBD1 (5 bases). The length of the CDR3 is 15 residues. V lost 3 bases, J lost 3 bases, and 12 bases lay in between. Germline V gene data show CDR1 as MDHEN and CDR2 as SYDVKM. DNA of the CDR3: TGTGCCAGCAGTTTGAGGGGACTGCGTGGAAACACCATATATTTT. Its translation is CASSLRGLRGNTIYF.

The genes are TRBV6-5 and TRBJ2-7, with D tentatively TRBD1 (5 bases). Germline CDR1 reads MNHEY; CDR2 reads SVGAGI. V gave up 4 bases and J gave up 4 bases, with 14 bases separating them. The CDR3 is 14 residues long. CDR3 sequence reads: CASSSRMGPYEQYF. The CDR3 DNA reads TGTGCCAGCAGTTCCCGGATGGGGCCTTACGAGCAGTACTTC.

The genes are TRBV5-1 and TRBJ2-7; 11 nucleotides match TRBD2. Per germline, CDR1 SGHRS and CDR2 YFSETQ. There are 16 residues in the CDR3. Trimming at V came to 0 bases and at J to 2 bases, leaving 4 bases not matched to a gene. The CDR3 region has the DNA TGCGCCAGCAGCTTGGCCGCTAGCGGGGGGACCTACGAGCAGTACTTC. Protein sequence: CASSLAASGGTYEQYF.

The chain employs TRBV7-9 and TRBJ1-5; no firm D call. The CDR3 contains 13 residues. V lost 3 bases, J lost 7 bases, and 10 bases lay in between. From germline, CDR1 is SEHNR and CDR2 FQNEAQ (reference sequence). CDR3 coding DNA: TGTGCCAGCAGCTTTTGGGGAGACCAGCCCCAGCATTTT. Its protein is CASSFWGDQPQHF.

J is TRBJ1-6 and V is TRBV18; 11 positions match TRBD1. Germline V CDR1 and CDR2: KGHSH, LQKENI. The CDR3 runs 16 residues. With 2 bases clipped from V and 7 bases from J, the junction kept 4 bases outside the gene matches. CDR3 sequence (DNA): TGTGCCAGCTCACCAGGGACAGGGGGGACGAATTCACCCCTCCACTTT. Residues: CASSPGTGGTNSPLHF.

This clone has a handful of counts. The rearrangement joins TRBV15 to TRBJ2-3, with a weak D call TRBD1 (6 bases). The ends were cut back, 2 bases at V and 6 bases at J, with 12 bases in the middle. The germline V gene has CDR1 LNHNV and CDR2 YYDKDF (reference sequence). There are 14 residues in the CDR3. Here the CDR3 reads CATSRKGGRDTQYF. In DNA, the CDR3 is TGTGCCACCAGCAGAAAAGGGGGTCGGGATACGCAGTATTTT.

The CDR3 loop is CASSFDRGQYYEQYF. The CDR3 DNA sequence: TGTGCCAGCAGCTTTGACAGGGGACAATATTACGAGCAGTACTTC. The chain is built from TRBV7-2 and TRBJ2-7; 8 bases line up with TRBD1. The V segment lost 3 bases and the J segment 4 bases; nucleotides outside the gene matches: 8. The CDR3 contains 15 residues. Germline assignment: CDR1 SGHTA and CDR2 FQGNSA.

The chain couples TRBV5-4 to TRBJ2-2; TRBD2 is a possible D gene (7 bases). Looked up from germline, CDR1 is SGHNT and CDR2 is YYREEE (reference sequence). CDR3 size: 16 residues. V lost 4 bases and J 3 bases, leaving 16 bases between the germline ends. CDR3 coding DNA: TGTGCCAGCAGCCCTAGGGGGGGGAGATACACCGGGGAGCTGTTTTTT. Translation: CASSPRGGRYTGELFF.

The J gene is TRBJ2-1, the V gene TRBV27; 10 nucleotides match TRBD2. The V gene's germline CDR1 is MNHEY and CDR2 SMNVEV (reference sequence). The CDR3 covers 14 residues. V gave up 6 bases and J gave up 7 bases; unmatched junction bases: 6. For the CDR3, the DNA is TGTGCCAGCAGACTAGCGGGGACAGGAAATGAGCAGTTCTTC. It codes for CASRLAGTGNEQFF.

This chain connects TRBV5-4 to TRBJ2-4, with D perhaps matching TRBD1 (6 bases). V lost 5 bases, J lost 0 bases, and 9 bases lay in between. CDR3 length: 14 amino acids. Germline V gene data show CDR1 as SGHNT and CDR2 as YYREEE (reference sequence). CDR3 bases: TGTGCCAGCAGACAGGGCCTAGCCAAAAACATTCAGTACTTC. Translated, it gives CASRQGLAKNIQYF.

The chain is built from TRBV9 and TRBJ2-7; D gene uncertain. Germline values: CDR1 SGDLS, CDR2 YYNGEE. With 3 bases removed from V and 6 bases from J, the gap between germline ends came to 10 bases. CDR3 length: 12 residues. The CDR3 nucleotides read TGTGCCAGCAGCGCCCAGACGGGCGAGCAGTACTTC. Its protein is CASSAQTGEQYF.

Worth noting for this clone: In the same sample, other DNA sequences code for this CDR3. The J gene is TRBJ2-1, the V gene TRBV6-5, with 9 bases matching TRBD2. Unmatched junction bases numbered 9, after V lost 0 bases and J lost 9 bases. The CDR3 sequence is 16 residues long. Germline values: CDR1 MNHEY, CDR2 SVGAGI. The CDR3 is CASSYSTAGGRGEQFF. CDR3 in DNA: TGTGCCAGCAGTTACTCGACGGCGGGGGGGCGAGGTGAGCAGTTCTTC.